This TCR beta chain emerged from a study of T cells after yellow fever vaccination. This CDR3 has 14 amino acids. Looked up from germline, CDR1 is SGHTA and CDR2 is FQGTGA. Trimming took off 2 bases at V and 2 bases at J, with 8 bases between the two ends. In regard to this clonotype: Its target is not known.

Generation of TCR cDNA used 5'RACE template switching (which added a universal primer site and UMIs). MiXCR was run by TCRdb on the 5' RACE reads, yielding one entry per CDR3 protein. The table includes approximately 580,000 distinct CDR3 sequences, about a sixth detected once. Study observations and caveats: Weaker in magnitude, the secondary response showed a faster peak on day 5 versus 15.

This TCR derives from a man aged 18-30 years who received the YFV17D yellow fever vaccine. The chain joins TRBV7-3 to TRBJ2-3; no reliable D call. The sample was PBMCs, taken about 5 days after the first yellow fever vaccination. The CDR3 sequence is CASSLFRNTDTQYF. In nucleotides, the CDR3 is TGTGCCAGCAGCTTATTCAGAAACACAGATACGCAGTATTTT.